The 9 T cell receptor beta chains in this list originate from one sample, sequenced in a study of shared clonotypes between healthy human individuals. Profiled with immunoSEQ multiplex PCR; TCRdb holds only in-frame clones, not every one. The sample records 550,000 to 700,000 clones, around 73% being singletons. Material: memory CD4+ T cells sorted from blood. Subset denoted: CD45RA-negative fraction. All receptors derive from a woman aged 25 to 39 in good health.

The genes are TRBV28 and TRBJ1-2, with unresolved D. Trimming cost V 7 bases and J 0 bases, with 18 bases left between them. CDR3 size: 16 residues. In germline, CDR1 is MDHEN, CDR2 SYDVKM. The CDR3 spells CASTPYGETSNYGYTF. The CDR3 nucleotides are TGTGCCAGCACCCCTTACGGGGAAACCTCTAACTATGGCTACACCTTC.

V gene TRBV19 combines with J gene TRBJ2-7; 9 bases are a match to TRBD2. With 3 bases clipped from V and 5 bases from J, the junction kept 11 bases outside the gene matches. The CDR3 runs 16 residues. Germline V gene lookup returns CDR1 LNHDA and CDR2 SQIVND (reference sequence). CDR3: CASSMFSGSTTNEQYF. The DNA for the CDR3 is TGTGCCAGTAGTATGTTTAGCGGGAGCACGACCAACGAGCAGTACTTC.

The rearrangement links TRBV6-6 to TRBJ1-2; D is perhaps TRBD1 (5 bases). The ends were cut back, 8 bases at V and 0 bases at J, with 19 bases in the middle. The CDR3 is 16 residues long. Germline V gene lookup returns CDR1 MNHNY and CDR2 SVGAGI (reference sequence). The CDR3 loop is CASYRDRNSPNYGYTF. The CDR3 region has the DNA TGTGCCAGCTATAGAGACAGAAATTCACCTAACTATGGCTACACCTTC.

This chain joins TRBV19 and TRBJ2-3; maybe TRBD1 (5 bases). Per the germline V gene, CDR1 is LNHDA and CDR2 is SQIVND (reference sequence). This CDR3 region has 15 residues. Trimming took 3 bases from V and 2 from J, leaving 12 bases between them. The CDR3 sequence is CASSISTVVTDTQYF. DNA of the CDR3: TGTGCCAGTAGTATTTCGACAGTGGTCACAGATACGCAGTATTTT. The complete variable domain, with remaining parts taken from reference TRBV19 and TRBJ2-3, reads DGGITQSPKYLFRKEGQNVTLSCEQNLNHDAMYWYRQDPGQGLRLIYYSQIVNDFQKGDIAEGYSVSREKKESFPLTVTSAQKNPTAFYLCASSISTVVTDTQYFGPGTRLTVL.

In this sample, this clone turned up a few times. The chain has TRBV19 and TRBJ1-5, with D perhaps TRBD1 (5 bases). Germline CDR1 LNHDA, CDR2 SQIVND (reference sequence). V was shortened by 3 bases and J by 10 bases, with 13 bases between the two germline ends. The CDR3 has 13 amino acids. The CDR3 protein is CASSISREKPQHF. The DNA for the CDR3 is TGTGCCAGTAGTATTTCCAGGGAGAAACCCCAGCATTTT.

Note on this clone: Other DNA sequences within the sample encode an identical CDR3. The chain uses TRBV28 and TRBJ2-7; the match to TRBD2 covers 8 bases. CDR1 and CDR2 (germline): MDHEN, SYDVKM. Unmatched junction bases numbered 3, after V lost 2 bases and J lost 3 bases. The length of the CDR3 is 14 residues. The DNA for the CDR3 is TGTGCCAGCAGTTTAGAGCGGGGGCGCTACGAGCAGTACTTC. As protein: CASSLERGRYEQYF.

V usage is TRBV18 and J usage is TRBJ2-7; D is uncertain. This CDR3 is 12 amino acids long. Trimming removed 10 bases at V and 4 bases at J, with 14 bases between. CDR1 KGHSH and CDR2 LQKENI come from the germline V gene. This chain's CDR3 is CATSETTYEQYF. In DNA form, the CDR3 reads TGTGCCACCTCCGAGACAACTTACGAGCAGTACTTC.

The chain is built from TRBV27 and TRBJ2-3; 9 bases agree with TRBD1. This CDR3 region has 16 residues. CDR1 is MNHEY and CDR2 is SMNVEV in the germline V gene (reference sequence). J gave up 12 bases and V 5 bases, and 18 bases lay outside the gene matches. For the CDR3, the DNA is TGTGCCAGCAGTCCCCTCCCGGGACAGGGTGGAGATCCCCAGTATTTT. It specifies CASSPLPGQGGDPQYF.

The rearrangement joins TRBV29-1 to TRBJ2-5; the match to TRBD1 covers 10 bases. J gave up 4 bases and V 8 bases, and 13 bases lay outside the gene matches. CDR3 length equals 15 residues. The germline V gene encodes CDR1 SQVTM and CDR2 ANQGSEA. CDR3 sequence: CSTPTGGTFGETQYF. The CDR3 DNA follows: TGCAGCACACCGACAGGGGGCACCTTCGGAGAGACCCAGTACTTC. Together with reference TRBV29-1 and TRBJ2-5, the CDR3 gives the full variable domain: SAVISQKPSRDICQRGTSLTIQCQVDSQVTMMFWYRQQPGQSLTLIATANQGSEATYESGFVIDKFPISRPNLTFSTLTVSNMSPEDSSIYLCSTPTGGTFGETQYFGPGTRLLVL.